These 8 T cell receptor beta chains originate from one sample sequenced in a study of cytomegalovirus exposure and HLA in healthy donors. Sequencing was performed with immunoSEQ multiplex PCR; in TCRdb, only in-frame clones are kept and a portion is missing. The data show around 70,000 clones, with roughly 94% seen just once and 1.5% to 2% held by the top ten. The sample was PBMCs. These receptors were taken from a woman younger than 35 in good health and CMV-seropositive.

This chain connects TRBV28 to TRBJ1-2; D call uncertain. Germline values: CDR1 MDHEN, CDR2 SYDVKM. The CDR3 runs to 16 residues. Between the trimmed V and J ends, which lost 11 bases and 1 base, there was a span of 23 bases. This CDR3 reads CASRREVGVFNYGYTF. CDR3 bases: TGTGCCTCCCGGAGGGAAGTTGGGGTGTTTAACTATGGCTACACCTTC.

J is TRBJ2-4 and V is TRBV6-1; perhaps TRBD2 as D (6 bases). The CDR3 sequence is 15 residues long. Per the germline V gene, CDR1 is MNHNS and CDR2 is SASEGT. Trimming removed 7 bases at V and 1 base at J, with 14 bases between. The CDR3: CASTSGGGAKNIQYF. The CDR3 DNA is TGTGCCAGCACCTCGGGTGGAGGGGCCAAAAACATTCAGTACTTC.

The J gene is TRBJ2-1, the V gene TRBV19; D is perhaps TRBD1 (5 bases). V was cut by 6 bases and J by 2 bases, with 11 bases left in between. Germline assignment: CDR1 LNHDA and CDR2 SQIVND (reference sequence). The CDR3 is 14 residues long. DNA for the CDR3: TGTGCCAGTAGAGGACATAAAACCTACAATGAGCAGTTCTTC. Its translation: CASRGHKTYNEQFF.

This clone came up a few times. This rearrangement joins TRBV29-1 to TRBJ1-1; 7 positions match TRBD1. CDR1 is SQVTM and CDR2 is ANQGSEA in the germline V gene. Losses at the gene ends were 8 bases for V and 6 bases for J; bases not matched to a gene: 12. The CDR3 length is 13 residues. CDR3 in DNA: TGCAGCACCGACAGGGTGGTTTCCGCTGAAGCTTTCTTT. Encoded protein: CSTDRVVSAEAFF.

This clone came up a few times. V gene TRBV5-1 combines with J gene TRBJ2-5; D remains ambiguous. Germline assignment: CDR1 SGHRS and CDR2 YFSETQ. Trimming took 4 bases from V and 1 from J, leaving 11 bases between them. The CDR3 covers 14 residues. CDR3: CASSKETSQETQYF. The CDR3 coding sequence is TGCGCCAGCAGCAAGGAGACCAGCCAAGAGACCCAGTACTTC.

The chain carries TRBV9 and TRBJ1-1, with D perhaps matching TRBD1 (5 bases). Deletions cut 3 bases from V and 1 base from J, with 13 bases between. Germline V gene lookup returns CDR1 SGDLS and CDR2 YYNGEE. CDR3 length equals 15 residues. The CDR3 spells CASSEGRGGNTEAFF. The CDR3 nucleotides read TGTGCCAGCAGCGAGGGGAGGGGAGGGAACACTGAAGCTTTCTTT.

The chain combines TRBV30 with TRBJ2-1, with a possible D match to TRBD1 (5 bases). V lost 2 bases to trimming and J lost 2 bases, with 16 bases between them. The CDR3 spans 16 residues. CDR1 and CDR2 (germline): GTSNPN, SVGIG (reference sequence). The CDR3, as DNA: TGTGCCTGGAGTCTAAGACAGAGAGCTACCTACAATGAGCAGTTCTTC. This codes for CAWSLRQRATYNEQFF.

The chain uses TRBV4-1 and TRBJ2-2, with 9 bases matching TRBD2. CDR3 size: 19 residues. Germline assignment: CDR1 MGHRA and CDR2 YSYEKL. After removal of 2 bases from V and 5 bases from J, the junction contained 15 bases not matched to a gene. The CDR3 sequence: CASSQSSSGRGGPTGELFF. The CDR3 DNA is TGCGCCAGCAGCCAAAGTTCCAGCGGGCGGGGGGGTCCAACCGGGGAGCTGTTTTTT.